This T cell receptor (beta chain) was identified during a study of blood T cell repertoires in COVID-19. For the study at large: The origin of the acute and convalescent COVID-19 samples was the United States, Italy and Spain. PBMCs, B-cell-depleted T cells, or T cells provided the cDNA or gDNA that made up the material.

Study processing details: Amplification of reference gene primers provided the estimated nucleated cell counts. Some clones are missing from TCRdb's copy, which holds only in-frame ones; the method was immunoSEQ multiplex PCR. For V, J and clone size, that table is used; D and trimming come from the DNA. The sample includes around 300,000 clones, around 90% of them seen just once. The CDR3 sequence is 14 residues long. Unmatched junction bases numbered 3, after V lost 4 bases and J lost 0 bases. The germline V gene has CDR1 KGHSH and CDR2 LQKENI. Specimen: peripheral blood. The TCR comes from a woman aged 40 to 49 who had recovered from COVID-19. The chain has TRBV18 and TRBJ2-7, with 7 nucleotides matching TRBD1. CDR3 protein: CASSQGTASYEQYF. In DNA, the CDR3 is TGTGCCAGCTCACAAGGGACAGCCTCCTACGAGCAGTACTTC.